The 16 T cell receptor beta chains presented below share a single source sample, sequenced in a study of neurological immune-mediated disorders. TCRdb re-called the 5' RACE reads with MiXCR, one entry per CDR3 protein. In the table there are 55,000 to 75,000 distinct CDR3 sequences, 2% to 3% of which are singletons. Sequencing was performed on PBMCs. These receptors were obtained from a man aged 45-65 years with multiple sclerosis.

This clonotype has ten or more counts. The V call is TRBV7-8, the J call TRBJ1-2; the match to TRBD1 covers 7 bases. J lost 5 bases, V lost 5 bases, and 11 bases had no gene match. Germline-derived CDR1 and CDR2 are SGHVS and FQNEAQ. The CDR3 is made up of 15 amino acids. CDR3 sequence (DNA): TGTGCCAGCAGCCTCGGACAGGCAGCCTCTTATGGCTACACCTTC. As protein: CASSLGQAASYGYTF.

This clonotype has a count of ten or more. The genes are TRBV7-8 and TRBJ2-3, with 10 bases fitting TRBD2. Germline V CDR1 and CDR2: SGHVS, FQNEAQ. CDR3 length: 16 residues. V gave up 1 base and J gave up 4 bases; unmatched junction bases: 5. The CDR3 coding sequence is TGTGCCAGCAGCTTAGTTCCAGCGGGGGGGGCAGATACGCAGTATTTT. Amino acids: CASSLVPAGGADTQYF.

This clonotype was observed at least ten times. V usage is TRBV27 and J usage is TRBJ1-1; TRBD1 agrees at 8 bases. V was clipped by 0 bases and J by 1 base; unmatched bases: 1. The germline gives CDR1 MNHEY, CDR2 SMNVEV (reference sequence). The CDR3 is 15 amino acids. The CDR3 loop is CASSLSGTGNTEAFF. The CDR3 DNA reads TGTGCCAGCAGTTTATCCGGGACAGGGAACACTGAAGCTTTCTTT.

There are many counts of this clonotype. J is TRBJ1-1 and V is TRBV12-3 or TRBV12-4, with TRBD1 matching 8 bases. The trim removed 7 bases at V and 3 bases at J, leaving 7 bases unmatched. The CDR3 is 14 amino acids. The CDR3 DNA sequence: TGTGCCAGCACCTCGGACAGGGTATACACTGAAGCTTTCTTT. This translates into CASTSDRVYTEAFF.

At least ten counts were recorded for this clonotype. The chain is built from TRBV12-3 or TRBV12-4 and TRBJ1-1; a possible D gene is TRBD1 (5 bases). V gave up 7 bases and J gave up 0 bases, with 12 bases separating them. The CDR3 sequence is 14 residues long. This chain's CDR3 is CASKPGGLNTEAFF. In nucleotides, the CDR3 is TGTGCCAGCAAACCGGGGGGGTTGAACACTGAAGCTTTCTTT.

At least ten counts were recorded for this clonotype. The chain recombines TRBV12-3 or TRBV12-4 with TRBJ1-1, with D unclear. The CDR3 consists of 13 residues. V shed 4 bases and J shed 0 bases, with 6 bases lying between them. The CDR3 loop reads CASSSSVNTEAFF. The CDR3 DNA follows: TGTGCCAGCAGTTCTTCAGTGAACACTGAAGCTTTCTTT.

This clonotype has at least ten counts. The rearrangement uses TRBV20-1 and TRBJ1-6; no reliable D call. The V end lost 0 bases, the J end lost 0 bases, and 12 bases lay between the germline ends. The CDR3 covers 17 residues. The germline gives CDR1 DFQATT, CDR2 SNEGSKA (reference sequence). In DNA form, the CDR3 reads TGCAGTGCTAGAGATGAGGGTTTTAGCTCCTATAATTCACCCCTCCACTTT. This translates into CSARDEGFSSYNSPLHF.

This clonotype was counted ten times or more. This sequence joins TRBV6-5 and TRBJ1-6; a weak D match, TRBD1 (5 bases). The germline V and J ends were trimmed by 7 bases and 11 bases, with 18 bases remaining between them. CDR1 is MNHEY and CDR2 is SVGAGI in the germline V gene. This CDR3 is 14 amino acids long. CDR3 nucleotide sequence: TGTGCCAGCACCAAGGCGGCCCGGGGGGCACCCCTCCACTTT. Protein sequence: CASTKAARGAPLHF.

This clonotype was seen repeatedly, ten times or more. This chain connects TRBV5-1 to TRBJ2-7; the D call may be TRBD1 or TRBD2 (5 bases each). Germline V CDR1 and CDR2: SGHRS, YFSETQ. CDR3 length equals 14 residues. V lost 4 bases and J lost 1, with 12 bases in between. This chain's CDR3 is CASSEGTDSYEQYF. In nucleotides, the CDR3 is TGCGCCAGCAGCGAGGGGACGGATTCCTACGAGCAGTACTTC.

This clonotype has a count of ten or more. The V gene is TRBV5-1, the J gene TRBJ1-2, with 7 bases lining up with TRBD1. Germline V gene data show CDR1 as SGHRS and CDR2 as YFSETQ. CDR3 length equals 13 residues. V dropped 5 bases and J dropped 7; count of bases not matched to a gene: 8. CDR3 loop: CASRDDRAAGYTF. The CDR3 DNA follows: TGCGCCAGCAGGGACGACAGGGCGGCTGGCTACACCTTC. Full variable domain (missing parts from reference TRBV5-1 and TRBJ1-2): KAGVTQTPRYLIKTRGQQVTLSCSPISGHRSVSWYQQTPGQGLQFLFEYFSETQRNKGNFPGRFSGRQFSNSRSEMNVSTLELGDSALYLCASRDDRAAGYTFGSGTRLTVV.

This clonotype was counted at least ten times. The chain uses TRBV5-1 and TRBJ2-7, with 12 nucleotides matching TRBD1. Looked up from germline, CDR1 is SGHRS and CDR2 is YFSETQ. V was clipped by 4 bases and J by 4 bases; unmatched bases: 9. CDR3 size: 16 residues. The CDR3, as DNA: TGCGCCAGCAGCCAGCGAGGGGGACAGGGGGCTTACGAGCAGTACTTC. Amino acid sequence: CASSQRGGQGAYEQYF.

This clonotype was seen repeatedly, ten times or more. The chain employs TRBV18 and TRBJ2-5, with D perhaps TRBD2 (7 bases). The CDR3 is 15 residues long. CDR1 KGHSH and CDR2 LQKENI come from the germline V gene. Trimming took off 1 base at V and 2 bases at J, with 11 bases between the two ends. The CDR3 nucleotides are TGTGCCAGCTCACCACTACAGGGAGGGCAAGAGACCCAGTACTTC. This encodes CASSPLQGGQETQYF.

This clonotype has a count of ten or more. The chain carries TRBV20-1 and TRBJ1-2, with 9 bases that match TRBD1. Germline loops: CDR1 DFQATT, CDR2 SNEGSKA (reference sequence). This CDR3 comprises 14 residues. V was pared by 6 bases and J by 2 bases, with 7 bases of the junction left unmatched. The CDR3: CSAAPGQGNYGYTF. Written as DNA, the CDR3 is TGCAGTGCCGCCCCGGGACAGGGCAACTATGGCTACACCTTC.

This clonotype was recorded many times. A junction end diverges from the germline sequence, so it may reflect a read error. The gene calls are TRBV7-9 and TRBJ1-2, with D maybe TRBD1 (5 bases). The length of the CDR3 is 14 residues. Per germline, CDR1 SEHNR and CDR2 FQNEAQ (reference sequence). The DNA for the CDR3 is TGTGCCAGCCGGCGGGACGAAGCTAACTATGGCTACACCTTT. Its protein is CASRRDEANYGYTF.

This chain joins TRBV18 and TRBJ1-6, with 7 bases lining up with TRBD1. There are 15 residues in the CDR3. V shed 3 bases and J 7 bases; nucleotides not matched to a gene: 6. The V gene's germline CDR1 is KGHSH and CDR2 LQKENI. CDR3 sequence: CASSPSGTENSPLHF. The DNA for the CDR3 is TGTGCCAGCTCACCCTCCGGGACAGAGAATTCACCCCTCCACTTT.

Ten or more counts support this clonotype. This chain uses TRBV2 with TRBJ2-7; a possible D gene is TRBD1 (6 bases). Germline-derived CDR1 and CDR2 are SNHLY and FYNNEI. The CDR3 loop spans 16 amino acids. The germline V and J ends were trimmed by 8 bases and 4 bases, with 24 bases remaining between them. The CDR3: CASPRGKGVSWYEQYF. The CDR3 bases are TGTGCCAGCCCCAGGGGTAAAGGTGTGAGCTGGTACGAGCAGTACTTC. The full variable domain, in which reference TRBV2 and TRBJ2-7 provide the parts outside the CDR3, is EPEVTQTPSHQVTQMGQEVILRCVPISNHLYFYWYRQILGQKVEFLVSFYNNEISEKSEIFDDQFSVERPDGSNFTLKIRSTKLEDSAMYFCASPRGKGVSWYEQYFGPGTRLTVT.